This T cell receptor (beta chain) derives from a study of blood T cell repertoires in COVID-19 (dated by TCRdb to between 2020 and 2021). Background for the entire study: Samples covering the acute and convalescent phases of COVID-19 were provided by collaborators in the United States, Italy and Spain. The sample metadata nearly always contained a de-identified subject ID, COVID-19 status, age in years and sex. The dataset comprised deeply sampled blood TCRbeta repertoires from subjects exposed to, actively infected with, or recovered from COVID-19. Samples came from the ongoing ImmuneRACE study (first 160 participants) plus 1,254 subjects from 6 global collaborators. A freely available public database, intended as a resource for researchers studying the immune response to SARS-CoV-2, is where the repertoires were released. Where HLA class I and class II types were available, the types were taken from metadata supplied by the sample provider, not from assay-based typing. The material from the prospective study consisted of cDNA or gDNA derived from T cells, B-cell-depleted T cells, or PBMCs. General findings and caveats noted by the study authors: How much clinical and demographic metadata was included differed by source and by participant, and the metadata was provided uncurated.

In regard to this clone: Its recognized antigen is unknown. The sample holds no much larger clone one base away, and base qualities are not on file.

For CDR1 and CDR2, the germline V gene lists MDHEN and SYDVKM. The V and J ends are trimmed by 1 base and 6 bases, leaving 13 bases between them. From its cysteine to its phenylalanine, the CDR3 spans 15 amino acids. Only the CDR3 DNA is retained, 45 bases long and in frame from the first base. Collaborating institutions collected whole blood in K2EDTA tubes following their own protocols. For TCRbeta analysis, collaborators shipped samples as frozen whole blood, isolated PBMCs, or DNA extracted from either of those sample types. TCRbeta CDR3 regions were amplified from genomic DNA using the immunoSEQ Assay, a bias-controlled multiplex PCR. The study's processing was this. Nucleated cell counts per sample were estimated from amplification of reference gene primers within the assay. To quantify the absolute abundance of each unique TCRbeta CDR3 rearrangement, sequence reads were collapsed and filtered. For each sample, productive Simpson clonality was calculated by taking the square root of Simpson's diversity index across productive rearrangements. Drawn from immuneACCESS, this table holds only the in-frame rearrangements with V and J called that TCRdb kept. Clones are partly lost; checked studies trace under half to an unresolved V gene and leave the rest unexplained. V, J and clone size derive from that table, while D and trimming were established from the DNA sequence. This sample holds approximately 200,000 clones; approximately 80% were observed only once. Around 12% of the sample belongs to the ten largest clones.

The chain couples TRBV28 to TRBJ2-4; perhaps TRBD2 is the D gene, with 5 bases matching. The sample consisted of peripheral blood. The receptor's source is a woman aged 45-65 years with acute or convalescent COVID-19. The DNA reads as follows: TGTGCCAGCAGTTTATCCGCGGGTAACGGAAACATTCAGTACTTC. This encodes CASSLSAGNGNIQYF.